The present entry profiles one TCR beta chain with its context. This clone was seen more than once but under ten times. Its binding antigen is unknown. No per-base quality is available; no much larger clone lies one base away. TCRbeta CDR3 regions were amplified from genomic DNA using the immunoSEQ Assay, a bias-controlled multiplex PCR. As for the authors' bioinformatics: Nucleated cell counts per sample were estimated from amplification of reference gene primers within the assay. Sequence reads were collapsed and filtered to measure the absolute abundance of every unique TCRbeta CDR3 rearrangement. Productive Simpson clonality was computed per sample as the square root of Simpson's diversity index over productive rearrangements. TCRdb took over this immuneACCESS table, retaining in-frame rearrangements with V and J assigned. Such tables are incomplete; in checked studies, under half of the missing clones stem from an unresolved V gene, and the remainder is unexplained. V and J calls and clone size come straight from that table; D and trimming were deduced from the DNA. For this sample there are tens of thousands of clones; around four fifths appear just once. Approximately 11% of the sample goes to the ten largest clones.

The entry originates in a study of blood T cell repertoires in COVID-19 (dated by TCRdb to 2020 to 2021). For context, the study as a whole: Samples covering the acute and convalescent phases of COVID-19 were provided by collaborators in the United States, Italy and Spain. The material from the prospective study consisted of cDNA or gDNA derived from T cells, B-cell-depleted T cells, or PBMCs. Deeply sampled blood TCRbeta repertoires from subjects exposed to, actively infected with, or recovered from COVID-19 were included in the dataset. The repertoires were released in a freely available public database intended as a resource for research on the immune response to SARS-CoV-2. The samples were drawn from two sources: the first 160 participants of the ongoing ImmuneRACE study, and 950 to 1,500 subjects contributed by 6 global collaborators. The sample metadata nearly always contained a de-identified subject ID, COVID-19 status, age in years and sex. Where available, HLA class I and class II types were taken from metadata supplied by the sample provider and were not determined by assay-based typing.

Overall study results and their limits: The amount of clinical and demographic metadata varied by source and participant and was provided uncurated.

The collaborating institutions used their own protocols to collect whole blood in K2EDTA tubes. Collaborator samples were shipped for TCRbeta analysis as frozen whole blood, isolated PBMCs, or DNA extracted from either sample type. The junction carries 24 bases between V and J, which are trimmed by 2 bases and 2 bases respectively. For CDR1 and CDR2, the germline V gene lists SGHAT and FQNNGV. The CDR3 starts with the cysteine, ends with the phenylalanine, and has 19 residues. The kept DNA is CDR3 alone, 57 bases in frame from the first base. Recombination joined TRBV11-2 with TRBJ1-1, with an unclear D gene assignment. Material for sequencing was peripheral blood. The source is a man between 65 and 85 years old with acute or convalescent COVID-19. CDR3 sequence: CASSLKTLKTSSRNTEAFF. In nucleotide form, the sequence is TGTGCCAGCAGCTTAAAAACCCTTAAGACAAGTTCTCGCAACACTGAAGCTTTCTTT.